This record covers a single T cell receptor beta chain. This clone was observed a single time. Its antigen remains unidentified. The record has no base qualities; no much larger clone is one base away. In total, fewer than 750 healthy bone marrow donors made up the cohort. At the time of sampling, all cohort members were nominally healthy, though unrecorded immune exposures were likely present. The donor tested CMV seronegative and was one of the 352 seronegative cohort members. Every donor gave a peripheral blood sample, and the peripheral blood mononuclear cells from that sample were used for TCR beta sequencing. The Qiagen DNeasy Blood Extraction Kit was used to extract genomic DNA from the blood cell samples. The sample belongs to a study of cytomegalovirus exposure and HLA in healthy donors (TCRdb year 2017). Study-level background: According to an earlier analysis of a few hundred of the donors, 150 million to 200 million T cells yielded 117 million unique TCR beta sequences and approximately 300 Gb of sequence data. Roughly 300 gigabases of sequencing data and around 80 million unique TCR sequences made up an early release that covered several hundred HLA-typed donors. Among the roughly 400 genotyped donors, more than 70% belonged to the genetic ancestry cluster associated with self-reported Caucasian donors. The aim of the study was to test whether cataloging public T cell receptors could identify signatures of past pathogen exposure. The study profiled the T cell repertoires of fewer than 850 subjects by immunosequencing and related them to cytomegalovirus serostatus. Besides the first cohort of around 670 subjects, a separate validation cohort made up of 120 different subjects was used. The study combined high-throughput TCR immunosequencing, statistical association of individual TCRs with disease status, and machine learning to predict cytomegalovirus infection status. To study patterns of TCR occurrence, a later analysis re-analyzed previously published TCR beta repertoires from around 700 donors and added high-resolution HLA genotyping. Rather than using new phenotypic data, the later analysis identified candidate immune exposures from TCR beta sequences and from how often those sequences occurred across donors. An earlier analysis of around 640 of the donors used high-throughput TCR beta sequencing to judge whether each TCR beta V gene segment behaved as functional or pseudogenic. Donor age, sex, ethnicity and CMV serostatus were compiled alongside the repertoire data. In a later genetic analysis, genome-wide SNP genotypes for about three fifths of the roughly 670 donors were used, and that subset was treated as a discovery cohort. All discovery cohort repertoires had been generated on a single sequencing platform. HLA typing included class I and class II loci at four-digit resolution. The number of donors typed differed by locus, with 629-630 for A, B, C, DRB1 and DQB1, around 500 for DQA1, about 610 for DPA1, and 450 to 480 for DPB1. A handful of DR-DQ haplotypes were treated as single units for association and clustering because of strong linkage in the cohort. On average, roughly 240,000 unique TCR beta nucleotide sequences were sequenced per donor among 398 genotyped donors of the cohort, with about 17% of those sequences being non-productive. Broad study findings and their caveats: An earlier analysis of approximately 600 of the donors showed that most TCR beta V segments appeared in productive rearrangements either about 90% or about 30% of the time, which broadly matched IMGT annotations. According to a later analysis, TCR association rates differed among HLA loci, with DRB1 alleles showing the most associated TCRs and HLA-C alleles showing the fewest. The only immune exposure information available for the cohort was CMV serostatus. The cohort was sequenced for TCR beta chains only, and without alpha or paired-chain data the features that could be detected were limited. Three of the identified cytomegalovirus-associated TCR beta chains were confirmed in vitro to be specific for cytomegalovirus antigens. In a later analysis, HLA-associated TCR beta chains were found to be more clonally expanded and to have lower generation probabilities than equally common non-associated chains. Because HLA typing was unavailable for some donors at each locus, only the typed subset was used in association tests. A later analysis found that most CMV-associated TCR beta chains appeared HLA-restricted, with HLA associations seemingly driven largely by CMV exposure. The sequencing pipeline was judged likely to have produced a cluster of highly shared sequence variants as a technical artifact. Strong co-occurrence of HLA alleles, especially DR and DQ, made assigning TCR associations to individual alleles difficult. A total of 150 to 200 TCR beta chains were listed by the study as associated with cytomegalovirus. An association between a missense DCLRE1C variant and V-gene and J-gene trimming of TCR beta chains was found in a later genetic analysis and replicated in an independent cohort. The authors suggested that the approach could potentially be generalized to other disease states and immunological phenotypes. In a later genetic analysis, fewer N-insertions in productive TCRs were reported among donors in an Asian-associated ancestry cluster than the roughly 700-donor mean. At a false discovery rate of 0.05, a later analysis linked around 17,000 TCR beta sequences to specific HLA alleles. Most TCR sequences were seen in very few donors, while some public TCRs were found in many individuals. Roughly uniform sequencing depth across donors was assumed in presence/absence analyses, although this assumption may not hold. In a later analysis, several top co-occurrence clusters were reported to appear linked to parvovirus B19, influenza, CMV and Epstein-Barr virus. Because counts were too low, seventeen rarely observed V segments, including chromosome 9 orphons, were excluded from the earlier analysis of 587 of the donors. Correlated functional status among segregating V segments might be attributable to linkage disequilibrium, but an unknown experimental factor could not be ruled out. A further reported finding was that TCR beta sequences accurately predicted the HLA-A and HLA-B alleles for most subjects in the first cohort. The classifier was reported to diagnose cytomegalovirus status with high specificity and sensitivity in both the original cohort and the validation cohort.

Preparation of the library involved the immunoSEQ multiplex PCR assay. A mixture of 60 forward primers for TCR Vbeta segments and 13 reverse primers for TCR Jbeta segments was used in the multiplex PCR. The CDR3 region of rearranged TCR beta genes was amplified from genomic DNA with a multiplex PCR assay. On the Illumina HiSeq System, the amplified TCR beta libraries were sequenced as 87-base-pair reads. As for the original processing: In a later analysis, roughly 80 million unique TCR beta chains were counted across the roughly 610 repertoires, and roughly 10 million of these chains were shared by at least two donors. Raw reads were error-corrected and collapsed into unique sequences with a nearest-neighbor algorithm that merged closely related sequences to remove PCR and sequencing errors. Alignment of CDR3 sequences to IMGT reference sequences was used to assign V, D and J gene segments. For a sequence to be retained, a match of at least six nucleotides to both a V gene segment and a J gene segment was required. Rearrangements were called productive when the CDR3 lacked stop codons and stayed in frame with V and J; all others were non-productive. Following IMGT convention, CDR3 was defined as the stretch from the second conserved V-encoded cysteine to the conserved J-encoded phenylalanine. The earlier analysis of approximately 500 of the donors excluded sequences that lacked an unambiguous match to a single V gene segment. In an earlier analysis of around 600 of the donors, V segments were called functional above 56.7% productive rearrangements and were called segregating when the between-donor standard deviation exceeded 5%. A statistical classification framework was developed to diagnose cytomegalovirus status using the catalog of TCR beta chain sequences. In a later analysis, TCR nucleotide sequences were compared against IMGT/GENE-DB human TR gene sequences so that V and J genes could be assigned. Using the TCRdist pipeline, a later analysis assigned CDR3 sequences along with most-parsimonious VDJ recombination scenarios. A later analysis defined each TCR beta chain by its CDR3 amino acid sequence plus V-gene family, and excluded reads lacking a unique V-gene family. A later analysis removed roughly 590 highly shared, low-generation-probability nucleotide sequences to deal with suspected cross-contamination and a sequencing artifact. For each public chain, a later analysis derived a clonal expansion index from normalized ranks of inferred template counts within each repertoire. A later analysis computed generation probabilities with a VDJ recombination model fitted to out-of-frame rearrangements, and checked the results against IGoR. In a later analysis, hypergeometric tests were used to score TCR-TCR, TCR-HLA and TCR-CMV co-occurrence, with a repertoire-size bias correction applied to TCR pairs. A later analysis estimated false discovery rates by permuting HLA or CMV assignments 20 times. In a later analysis, co-occurring TCRs were grouped using DBSCAN, with TCRdist sequence similarity added in when clustering inside HLA-allele-positive subsets. Co-occurrence clustering excluded repertoires with fewer than 30,000 or more than 120,000 public chains, plus five with anomalous nucleotide sharing. Not all clones reach the TCRdb copy of this immuneACCESS table, which keeps in-frame sequences only. Checked studies attribute under half of the gap to unresolved V genes and leave the rest unexplained. V, J and clone size derive from that table, while D and trimming were established from the DNA sequence. Within this sample are 170,000 or so clones, with around 74% of them counted one time only. The leading ten clones occupy about 2.7% of the sample.

The sample was PBMCs. This receptor was identified in a male donor in good health and CMV-seronegative.

CDR3 loop: CASSVDAGQGNQPQHF. The nucleotides read TGTGCCAGCAGCGTAGACGCCGGACAGGGCAATCAGCCCCAGCATTTT. The rearrangement joined TRBV9 to TRBJ1-5; 7 bases in the middle match TRBD1. V has 0 bases trimmed and J has 2 bases trimmed; junction bases matching no gene number 5. Including the terminal cysteine and phenylalanine, the CDR3 comprises 16 residues. The only DNA kept is the CDR3, 48 bases in frame from the first base. Taken from the germline V gene, the CDR1 and CDR2 loops are SGDLS and YYNGEE.